Shown below are 32 T cell receptor beta chains from a single sample sequenced in a study of Ad26.COV2.S vaccination and SARS-CoV-2 variants. The protocol was immunoSEQ multiplex PCR, while the TCRdb copy is restricted to in-frame clones and leaves out a portion. Of about 370,000 clones listed, over 75% are singletons. The treatment is: 15 to 20 received Ad26.COV2.S at low or high dose, single or two shots; roughly five received placebo; per-sample allocation not given. At day 63 after the first vaccine or placebo injection, samples were drawn. The input for sequencing was peripheral blood, taken in a trial of Ad26.COV2.S vaccine versus placebo. The origin of the receptors is a person between 18 and 60 years old who received the Ad26.COV2.S COVID-19 vaccine or a placebo.

The rearrangement joins TRBV7-9 to TRBJ2-1; TRBD1 matches 8 bases. Trimming at V came to 5 bases and at J to 10 bases, leaving 4 bases not matched to a gene. Germline V gene lookup returns CDR1 SEHNR and CDR2 FQNEAQ (reference sequence). This CDR3 region has 12 residues. The CDR3 DNA reads TGTGCCAGCAGCCACTCAGGGGGCGAGCAGTTCTTC. This codes for CASSHSGGEQFF.

V and J are TRBV4-1 and TRBJ1-1, with a tentative D call TRBD1 (6 bases). Germline lookup yields CDR1 MGHRA and CDR2 YSYEKL. The CDR3 length is 15 residues. Trimming took 4 bases from V and 6 from J, leaving 18 bases between them. The CDR3 protein is CASSPVGGGASEAFF. CDR3 sequence (DNA): TGCGCCAGCAGCCCCGTCGGGGGCGGGGCGTCTGAAGCTTTCTTT.

The chain employs TRBV28 and TRBJ2-2; the D call may be TRBD1 or TRBD2 (5 bases each). V dropped 6 bases and J dropped 5 bases, with 13 bases sitting between them. This CDR3 spans 14 amino acids. Germline CDR1 MDHEN, CDR2 SYDVKM. CDR3 protein: CASSPLGETGELFF. The CDR3, as DNA: TGTGCCAGCAGCCCCCTGGGGGAGACCGGGGAGCTGTTTTTT.

This chain connects TRBV21-1 to TRBJ2-7. TRBV21-1 is described as a pseudogene. The CDR3 has 11 residues. CDR3 sequence: CASSKSPDEDF. Written as DNA, the CDR3 is TGTGCCAGCAGCAAAAGTCCGGACGAGGACTTC.

This sequence joins TRBV6-5 and TRBJ1-1, with D maybe TRBD1 (6 bases). Looked up from germline, CDR1 is MNHEY and CDR2 is SVGAGI. V lost 7 bases, J lost 0 bases, and 12 bases lay in between. The CDR3 has 14 amino acids. The CDR3 bases are TGTGCCAGCACCCTACAGGGAGTGAACACTGAAGCTTTCTTT. This translates into CASTLQGVNTEAFF.

The genes are TRBV7-6 and TRBJ1-2; unclear D gene. The CDR3 is 15 residues long. In germline, CDR1 is SGHVS, CDR2 FNYEAQ. The ends were cut back, 1 base at V and 5 bases at J, with 14 bases in the middle. The CDR3 bases are TGTGCCAGCAGCTTAGAGTCCCGGACGGTGTATGGCTACACCTTC. Translation gives CASSLESRTVYGYTF.

The chain couples TRBV5-1 to TRBJ2-3; TRBD2 matches 7 bases. CDR1 and CDR2 (germline): SGHRS, YFSETQ. Losses at the gene ends were 6 bases for V and 1 base for J; bases not matched to a gene: 5. The CDR3 contains 14 residues. DNA for the CDR3: TGCGCCAGCAAAGCGGGAATCGGCACAGATACGCAGTATTTT. The encoded protein is CASKAGIGTDTQYF. Complete variable domain (other parts from reference TRBV5-1 and TRBJ2-3): KAGVTQTPRYLIKTRGQQVTLSCSPISGHRSVSWYQQTPGQGLQFLFEYFSETQRNKGNFPGRFSGRQFSNSRSEMNVSTLELGDSALYLCASKAGIGTDTQYFGPGTRLTVL.

This chain links TRBV6-4 with TRBJ2-1, with TRBD1 matching 7 bases. Germline V gene lookup returns CDR1 MRHNA and CDR2 SNTAGT. The CDR3 is 13 amino acids. V lost 5 bases, J lost 5 bases, and 3 bases stayed unmatched. CDR3: CASSTGANNEQFF. The CDR3 DNA reads as TGTGCCAGCAGTACAGGGGCGAACAATGAGCAGTTCTTC.

The gene calls are TRBV18 and TRBJ2-1; 10 bases are shared with TRBD1. Germline-derived CDR1 and CDR2 are KGHSH and LQKENI. V was pared by 2 bases and J by 7 bases, with 11 bases of the junction left unmatched. The CDR3 contains 17 residues. CDR3 sequence reads: CASSPTGTGAPANEQFF. CDR3 bases: TGTGCCAGCTCACCAACCGGGACAGGGGCCCCAGCGAATGAGCAGTTCTTC.

The V and J genes are TRBV18 and TRBJ1-1, with D perhaps matching TRBD1 (5 bases). Trimming removed 2 bases from V and 2 bases from J, with 9 bases in between. This CDR3 contains 14 residues. The germline V gene has CDR1 KGHSH and CDR2 LQKENI. The CDR3: CASSPYQGNTEAFF. The CDR3 DNA sequence: TGTGCCAGCTCACCATATCAGGGAAACACTGAAGCTTTCTTT.

The V gene is TRBV18, the J gene TRBJ1-4; 9 nucleotides line up with TRBD1. The CDR3 contains 13 residues. CDR1 is KGHSH and CDR2 is LQKENI in the germline V gene. J gave up 7 bases and V 9 bases, and 6 bases lay outside the gene matches. The CDR3 bases are TGTGCCAGTTGCAGGGGACAGGGTGAAAAACTGTTTTTT. As protein: CASCRGQGEKLFF.

This chain links TRBV3-1 (or the pseudogene TRBV3-2) with TRBJ1-5; 8 nucleotides agree with TRBD1. The CDR3 length is 13 residues. Germline CDR1 LGHDT, CDR2 YNNKEL (reference sequence). V trimming: 4 bases; J trimming: 7 bases; junction bases outside the gene matches: 3. As DNA, the CDR3 is TGTGCCAGCAGCCCCGGGACAGGACAGCCCCAGCATTTT. This gives the protein CASSPGTGQPQHF.

Of note for this clone: The same CDR3 arises from other DNA sequences in this sample as well. This chain links TRBV28 with TRBJ2-7, with 10 bases matching TRBD2. The CDR3 has 15 amino acids. Germline-derived CDR1 and CDR2 are MDHEN and SYDVKM. Unmatched junction bases numbered 2, after V lost 3 bases and J lost 0 bases. CDR3 DNA: TGTGCCAGCAGTTTGCCTAGCGGGGGCTCCTACGAGCAGTACTTC. Translated: CASSLPSGGSYEQYF.

The chain combines TRBV28 with TRBJ2-7; TRBD2 matches 13 bases. This CDR3 region has 15 residues. With 8 bases clipped from V and 4 bases from J, the junction kept 8 bases outside the gene matches. Germline loops: CDR1 MDHEN, CDR2 SYDVKM. As DNA, the CDR3 is TGTGCCAGCGACGATAGGACTAGCGGGAGTTACGAGCAGTACTTC. This sequence encodes CASDDRTSGSYEQYF.

The V and J genes are TRBV18 and TRBJ2-7; 11 nucleotides match TRBD1. CDR3 size: 17 residues. Germline values: CDR1 KGHSH, CDR2 LQKENI. Trimming removed 3 bases from V and 6 bases from J; junction bases left unmatched: 13. The CDR3 here is CASSPGTGGISLGEQYF. The CDR3 DNA reads as TGTGCCAGCTCACCCGGGACAGGGGGAATTTCCCTTGGCGAGCAGTACTTC.

The chain is built from TRBV4-1 and TRBJ1-1; TRBD1 is a possible D gene (5 bases). The CDR3 loop spans 14 amino acids. Per the germline V gene, CDR1 is MGHRA and CDR2 is YSYEKL. The V end lost 5 bases, the J end lost 0 bases, and 10 bases lay between the germline ends. DNA of the CDR3: TGCGCCAGCAGCTGGACACCGGTGAACACTGAAGCTTTCTTT. This codes for CASSWTPVNTEAFF.

V gene TRBV5-1 combines with J gene TRBJ2-1; D ambiguous. Trimming removed 4 bases at V and 0 bases at J, with 11 bases between. This CDR3 is built from 15 residues. CDR1 is SGHRS and CDR2 is YFSETQ in the germline V gene. CDR3 sequence reads: CASSQGAASYNEQFF. The CDR3 coding sequence is TGCGCCAGCAGCCAAGGTGCAGCCTCCTACAATGAGCAGTTCTTC.

The chain uses TRBV12-3 or TRBV12-4 and TRBJ2-1; tentative D call: TRBD1 (6 bases). This CDR3 is built from 12 residues. V lost 6 bases to trimming and J lost 8 bases, with 11 bases between them. The CDR3 nucleotides read TGTGCCAGCAGCCGACACAGGGATGAGCAGTTCTTC. Its translation: CASSRHRDEQFF.

The V gene is TRBV19, the J gene TRBJ2-7; D ambiguous. V dropped 7 bases and J dropped 2 bases, with 12 bases sitting between them. CDR3 length: 13 amino acids. The germline CDR1 and CDR2 sequences are LNHDA and SQIVND (reference sequence). The CDR3 DNA reads as TGTGCCAGTATCGGTCCCGGCCCCTACGAGCAGTACTTC. Its translation is CASIGPGPYEQYF.

This clone was detected once. This chain uses TRBV28 with TRBJ1-2, with D unresolved. V lost 3 bases and J lost 7, with 9 bases in between. Germline lookup yields CDR1 MDHEN and CDR2 SYDVKM. The CDR3 consists of 12 residues. In nucleotides, the CDR3 is TGTGCCAGCAGTTTTGCGACGGCTGGCTACACCTTC. Its translation: CASSFATAGYTF.

The chain carries TRBV11-3 and TRBJ2-7; 8 nucleotides line up with TRBD2. The CDR3 spans 15 residues. The germline V gene encodes CDR1 SGHNT and CDR2 YENEEA. Germline trimming cut 1 base from V and 6 bases from J; bases unmatched to any gene: 8. In DNA, the CDR3 is TGTGCCAGCAGCTTAGGGCTAGCGGGCTGGGGCGAGCAGTACTTC. Translated, it gives CASSLGLAGWGEQYF. Full variable domain (missing parts from reference TRBV11-3 and TRBJ2-7): EAGVVQSPRYKIIEKKQPVAFWCNPISGHNTLYWYLQNLGQGPELLIRYENEEAVDDSQLPKDRFSAERLKGVDSTLKIQPAELGDSAVYLCASSLGLAGWGEQYFGPGTRLTVT.

This rearrangement joins TRBV4-3 to TRBJ1-5; D is unresolved. The CDR3 is 15 amino acids. Trimming stripped 0 bases from V and 3 bases from J, with 9 bases between. Germline V lookup: CDR1 LGHNA, CDR2 YSLEER. The CDR3 DNA follows: TGCGCCAGCAGCCAAGAATGGGGTGTCAATCAGCCCCAGCATTTT. This sequence encodes CASSQEWGVNQPQHF.

This clone occurred a few times. The chain combines TRBV12-3 or TRBV12-4 with TRBJ1-2; 7 bases map to TRBD1. Losses at the gene ends were 5 bases for V and 4 bases for J; bases not matched to a gene: 4. The CDR3 runs 13 residues. The CDR3 bases are TGTGCCAGCAGTCACAGGGGTGGCTATGGCTACACCTTC. Amino acid sequence: CASSHRGGYGYTF.

The sample holds one count of this clone. The junction and the germline gene differ at one end; a read error may be behind it. The V and J genes are TRBV18 and TRBJ2-1, with a possible D match to TRBD1 (6 bases). This CDR3 region has 16 residues. Germline V CDR1 and CDR2: KGHSH, LQKENI. In nucleotides, the CDR3 is TGTGCCAGCTCACTAGATCAGGGGAATTCCTACAATGAGCGGTTCTTC. It is translated as CASSLDQGNSYNERFF.

This clone was observed a single time. The chain combines TRBV25-1 with TRBJ2-2; D uncertain. Germline values: CDR1 MGHDK, CDR2 SYGVNS. Trimming took off 2 bases at V and 6 bases at J, with 10 bases between the two ends. The CDR3 runs 14 residues. The CDR3 region has the DNA TGTGCCAGCAGTGAAAGTGCGGATTCCGGGGAGCTGTTTTTT. Amino acids: CASSESADSGELFF.

The chain has TRBV19 and TRBJ2-7; D is unclear. V lost 5 bases and J 0 bases, leaving 5 bases between the germline ends. This CDR3 is built from 12 residues. Looked up from germline, CDR1 is LNHDA and CDR2 is SQIVND (reference sequence). The CDR3 bases are TGTGCCAGTAGTGGGGACTCCTACGAGCAGTACTTC. Protein sequence: CASSGDSYEQYF.

The rearrangement links TRBV28 to TRBJ1-2, with 7 bases lining up with TRBD1. CDR3 length: 14 residues. CDR1 is MDHEN and CDR2 is SYDVKM in the germline V gene. Losses at the gene ends were 6 bases for V and 4 bases for J; bases not matched to a gene: 8. The CDR3, as DNA: TGTGCCAGCAGCCCGGGGGGACAGACCTATGGCTACACCTTC. This gives the protein CASSPGGQTYGYTF.

This clone was seen only once. The J gene is TRBJ2-1, the V gene TRBV18; D is possibly TRBD2 (5 bases). Per the germline V gene, CDR1 is KGHSH and CDR2 is LQKENI. V lost 3 bases and J lost 4, with 13 bases in between. CDR3 size: 15 residues. This CDR3 reads CASSPVAGQYNEQFF. The CDR3, as DNA: TGTGCCAGCTCACCGGTCGCGGGCCAGTACAATGAGCAGTTCTTC.

This clone has a single count. The V and J genes are TRBV28 and TRBJ2-4; no definite D call. Germline loops: CDR1 MDHEN, CDR2 SYDVKM. V gave up 6 bases and J gave up 0 bases, with 12 bases separating them. This CDR3 has 15 amino acids. This chain's CDR3 is CASSIGGRAKNIQYF. CDR3 nucleotides: TGTGCCAGCAGCATAGGTGGTCGAGCCAAAAACATTCAGTACTTC.

CDR3 DNA: TGTGCCAGCTCACCCCTCATAAGGGGCACTAGGAATGAGCAGTTCTTC. It is translated as CASSPLIRGTRNEQFF. The J gene is TRBJ2-1, the V gene TRBV18; D might be TRBD1 or TRBD2, each matching 5 bases. The germline V and J ends were trimmed by 3 bases and 7 bases, with 19 bases remaining between them. The CDR3 runs 16 residues. Germline assignment: CDR1 KGHSH and CDR2 LQKENI.

The gene calls are TRBV20-1 and TRBJ2-3; 7 bases fit TRBD2. V shed 3 bases and J 7 bases; nucleotides not matched to a gene: 7. Germline-derived CDR1 and CDR2 are DFQATT and SNEGSKA (reference sequence). The CDR3 has 13 residues. The CDR3 DNA sequence: TGCAGTGCTAGTATCTCTAGCGGTTATACGCAGTATTTT. It yields the protein CSASISSGYTQYF.

The V and J genes are TRBV6-5 and TRBJ2-6, with 8 nucleotides matching TRBD1. The V gene end was trimmed by 6 bases and the J gene end by 2 bases; junction bases not matched to a gene: 0. CDR3 length: 14 residues. Per the germline V gene, CDR1 is MNHEY and CDR2 is SVGAGI. CDR3: CASRDRAGANVLTF. The CDR3 bases are TGTGCCAGCAGGGACAGGGCTGGGGCCAACGTCCTGACTTTC.